This TCR beta chain was captured in a study of blood T cell repertoires in COVID-19. Study at large: Sources were T cells, B-cell-depleted T cells, or PBMCs; the material itself was cDNA or gDNA.

Here immunoSEQ multiplex PCR was the method, and the copy in TCRdb shows in-frame clones only, minus some. The sample lists 250,000 or so clones; about four fifths were seen once. V shed 4 bases and J shed 4 bases, with 13 bases lying between them. Germline-derived CDR1 and CDR2 are SNHLY and FYNNEI. The CDR3 is made up of 14 amino acids. J is TRBJ2-5 and V is TRBV2; the D gene is possibly TRBD1 (6 bases). The origin of this receptor is a man aged 60 to 69 who had recovered from COVID-19. The sequenced sample was PBMCs or T cells enriched from blood (not recorded which). CDR3 residues: CASSGYRAVETQYF. In nucleotides, the CDR3 is TGTGCCAGCAGTGGATACAGGGCAGTAGAGACCCAGTACTTC.